This is a list of T cell receptor beta chains from one sample in a study of T cells in localized non-small cell lung cancer. Data came from immunoSEQ multiplex PCR; TCRdb stores just in-frame clones and leaves some out. The sample includes tens of thousands of clones, around 93% of them seen just once. This specimen was peripheral blood, taken before any cancer treatment. These TCRs come from an older female donor with stage I lung adenocarcinoma. Each CDR3 is given with its conserved first and last residue. The D gene is left open where the match is weak. Not every row has a clone size; where given, it reads once, few, many or a size class.

size: NA
D: NA
V: TRBV5-6
J: TRBJ1-4
CDR3: CASSFSGGNEKLFF
DNA: TGTGCCAGCAGCTTTTCAGGTGGCAATGAAAAACTGTTTTTT

size: NA
D: NA
V: TRBV11-1
J: TRBJ2-1
CDR3: CASSLGGGWAYNEQFF
DNA: TGTGCCAGCAGCTTAGGAGGGGGGTGGGCCTACAATGAGCAGTTCTTC

size: NA
D: NA
V: TRBV14
J: TRBJ1-4
CDR3: CASSLAGLTNEKLFF
DNA: TGTGCCAGCAGCCTCGCAGGGCTAACTAATGAAAAACTGTTTTTT

size: NA
D: NA
V: TRBV9
J: TRBJ1-4
CDR3: CASSPSGKGKLFF
DNA: TGTGCCAGCAGCCCCTCTGGTAAGGGAAAACTGTTTTTT

size: NA
D: TRBD1
V: TRBV28
J: TRBJ2-4
CDR3: CASSLPGQGSDIQYF
DNA: TGTGCCAGCAGTCTCCCGGGACAGGGGTCGGACATTCAGTACTTC

size: NA
D: TRBD1
V: TRBV5-1
J: TRBJ1-3
CDR3: CASSRQGARNTIYF
DNA: TGCGCCAGCAGTCGACAGGGGGCCCGAAACACCATATATTTT

size: NA
D: NA
V: TRBV5-1
J: TRBJ1-1
CDR3: CASSPALNTEAFF
DNA: TGCGCCAGCAGCCCGGCCCTGAACACTGAAGCTTTCTTT

size: NA
D: TRBD2
V: TRBV10-3
J: TRBJ2-1
CDR3: CAISESTTSGLNEQFF
DNA: TGTGCCATCAGTGAGTCGACGACTAGCGGCCTCAATGAGCAGTTCTTC

size: NA
D: NA
V: TRBV20-1
J: TRBJ2-1
CDR3: CSARLNNEQFF
DNA: TGCAGTGCTAGGCTAAACAATGAGCAGTTCTTC

size: NA
D: NA
V: TRBV27
J: TRBJ2-5
CDR3: CASSLDRQETQYF
DNA: TGTGCCAGCAGTTTAGACAGGCAAGAGACCCAGTACTTC

size: NA
D: TRBD1
V: TRBV19
J: TRBJ1-5
CDR3: CASSIGDRDNQPQHF
DNA: TGTGCCAGTAGTATTGGGGACAGGGATAATCAGCCCCAGCATTTT

size: NA
D: NA
V: TRBV27
J: TRBJ1-2
CDR3: CASRDKTFYGYTF
DNA: TGTGCCAGCAGAGACAAAACTTTCTATGGCTACACCTTC

size: NA
D: NA
V: TRBV6-6
J: TRBJ2-2
CDR3: CATRSQMNTGELFF
DNA: TGTGCCACTCGCTCACAGATGAACACCGGGGAGCTGTTTTTT

size: once
D: NA
V: TRBV28
J: TRBJ1-5
CDR3: CASSLGRRGARNQPQHF
DNA: TGTGCCAGCAGTTTAGGAAGACGGGGAGCGCGCAATCAGCCCCAGCATTTT